This T cell receptor (beta chain) was recovered during a study of blood T cell repertoires in COVID-19. Across the whole study: Researchers got acute and convalescent COVID-19 samples from the United States, Italy and Spain.

Across about two dozen US areas, participants ranged in age from about 18 to 90 years. In assigning cohorts, the study relied on participant-reported clinical history. Under the authors' procedure: Amplified reference gene primers provided the basis for estimating nucleated cell counts. Here immunoSEQ multiplex PCR was the method, and the copy in TCRdb shows in-frame clones only, minus some. V, J and clone size reflect that table, while D and trimming were determined from the DNA. The sample contains more than 250,000 clones, approximately 92% of which appear only once. The source is a woman in her thirties who had recovered from COVID-19. Sample: PBMCs or T cells enriched from blood (not recorded which).

The CDR3 reads CASSVSLGVAFF. The DNA of the CDR3 is TGTGCCAGCAGTGTGTCATTGGGAGTAGCTTTCTTT. The gene calls are TRBV2 and TRBJ1-1; D remains unclear. Germline CDR1 is SNHLY and CDR2 is FYNNEI. V was pared by 4 bases and J by 10 bases, with 13 bases between. The CDR3 consists of 12 residues.